This T cell receptor (beta chain) was sequenced during a study of graft-versus-host responses after intestinal transplantation. CDR3 length: 13 amino acids. Germline assignment: CDR1 SEHNR and CDR2 FQNEAQ (reference sequence). Trimming removed 5 bases at V and 4 bases at J, with 11 bases between. Comments on this clone: Its antigen is still unknown.

Measured with immunoSEQ multiplex PCR; TCRdb has only the in-frame clones, and not every one. The table has fewer than 110,000 clones, approximately 93% seen once. This chain joins TRBV7-9 and TRBJ2-5; no reliable D call. This clonotype was obtained from a human donor who received an intestinal transplant. This specimen was unstimulated CD8+ T cells sorted from spleen or lymph node cells, taken before intestinal transplant. The CDR3 spells CASSDMRGETQYF. For the CDR3, the DNA is TGTGCCAGCAGCGATATGAGAGGAGAGACCCAGTACTTC.